This TCR beta chain was sequenced in a study of monozygotic twins with cystic fibrosis. Looking at the study overall: With about 15 PCR cycles, barcoded libraries came from approximately 2.8 micrograms of fragmented DNA. Study-level points and caveats: Low clonality (median roughly 0.009) suggested a mostly naive repertoire. Nucleotide-identical clonotype sharing was significantly higher within monozygotic CF twin pairs than between unrelated CF individuals. V usage most resembled the co-twin in 13 of 16 pairs.

Germline-derived CDR1 and CDR2 are SGHRS and YFSETQ. There are 16 residues in the CDR3. V lost 4 bases, J lost 0 bases, and 3 bases stayed unmatched. Sequencing was performed with immunoSEQ multiplex PCR; in TCRdb, only in-frame clones are kept and a portion is missing. Of 34,000 or so clones in the sample, around nine tenths were seen once. About this clone: Its antigen is unidentified.

The chain joins TRBV5-1 to TRBJ2-2; TRBD1 agrees at 10 bases. Specimen: blood. The sequence came from a boy aged 2 to 10 with cystic fibrosis. In DNA form, the CDR3 reads TGCGCCAGCAGCCCTGGACAGGGGGCGAACACCGGGGAGCTGTTTTTT. It codes for CASSPGQGANTGELFF.